The next 32 T cell receptor beta chains were all read from a single sample in a study of brain T cells in children with intractable seizures. Time point in this sample: blood from clinic visit 5 months post-surgery; TSC patient then seizure free. Profiled with immunoSEQ multiplex PCR; TCRdb holds only in-frame clones, not every one. The sample lists around 340,000 clones; over 90% were seen once. Sequences were derived from peripheral blood, sampled less than 6 months after surgery. The receptors were gathered from a boy younger than two with tuberous sclerosis and intractable seizures.

This chain uses TRBV3-1 (or the pseudogene TRBV3-2) with TRBJ2-7, with 10 bases matching TRBD2. Germline values: CDR1 LGHDT, CDR2 YNNKEL (reference sequence). The ends lost 5 bases at V and 3 bases at J; junction bases unmatched: 4. The CDR3 totals 14 residues. The CDR3 loop reads CASSYERGGYEQYF. The CDR3 bases are TGTGCCAGCAGCTATGAGCGGGGGGGCTACGAGCAGTACTTC.

This clone was found once. The chain couples TRBV21-1 to TRBJ2-5; whether TRBD2, the table's D call, matches the DNA was not checked. TRBV21-1 has pseudogene status. This CDR3 spans 14 amino acids. The CDR3 is CASSKEEYQETQYF. As DNA, the CDR3 is TGTGCCAGCAGCAAAGAAGAGTACCAAGAGACCCAGTACTTC.

The rearrangement links TRBV19 to TRBJ1-6, with 9 positions matching TRBD1. With 10 bases clipped from V and 0 bases from J, the junction kept 10 bases outside the gene matches. Germline V lookup: CDR1 LNHDA, CDR2 SQIVND (reference sequence). This CDR3 is 17 amino acids long. In nucleotides, the CDR3 is TGTGCCACCTCGATTGGACAGGGGAGCTCCTATAATTCACCCCTCCACTTT. It yields the protein CATSIGQGSSYNSPLHF.

The chain couples TRBV5-5 to TRBJ1-2; D not certain. CDR1 and CDR2 (germline): SGHKS, YYEKEE (reference sequence). The CDR3 runs to 16 residues. The V end was cut by 4 bases, the J end by 5 bases, with 21 bases between. CDR3 region: CASSPIRTDNRYGYTF. CDR3 nucleotides: TGTGCCAGCAGCCCGATAAGGACGGATAATAGGTATGGCTACACCTTC.

The J gene is TRBJ2-7, the V gene TRBV5-1; 8 nucleotides align to TRBD2. The CDR3 has 13 residues. Germline V lookup: CDR1 SGHRS, CDR2 YFSETQ. The V segment lost 0 bases and the J segment 5 bases; nucleotides outside the gene matches: 1. The CDR3 nucleotides read TGCGCCAGCAGCTTGGGACTAGCGAACGAGCAGTACTTC. Translated, it gives CASSLGLANEQYF.

The genes are TRBV18 and TRBJ2-7, with D perhaps TRBD1 or TRBD2 (6 bases each). Germline V lookup: CDR1 KGHSH, CDR2 LQKENI. The CDR3 is 14 amino acids. V lost 0 bases to trimming and J lost 3 bases, with 9 bases between them. The CDR3 sequence is CASSPPEGGYEQYF. The CDR3 bases are TGTGCCAGCTCACCACCCGAGGGGGGCTACGAGCAGTACTTC.

The V call is TRBV11-2, the J call TRBJ2-3; D remains ambiguous. The germline CDR1 and CDR2 sequences are SGHAT and FQNNGV. CDR3 length: 14 amino acids. Trimming took off 1 base at V and 2 bases at J, with 7 bases between the two ends. This CDR3 is CASSLGHLTDTQYF. CDR3 nucleotides: TGTGCCAGCAGCTTAGGGCACCTCACAGATACGCAGTATTTT.

The rearrangement uses TRBV9 and TRBJ1-3, with unresolved D. The CDR3 runs to 16 residues. Germline V gives CDR1 SGDLS, CDR2 YYNGEE. V lost 4 bases and J lost 0, with 14 bases in between. The CDR3 reads CASSRRSGDSGNTIYF. Here the CDR3 DNA reads TGTGCCAGCAGCCGTCGAAGCGGGGACTCTGGAAACACCATATATTTT.

The chain has TRBV28 and TRBJ2-1, with D unclear. CDR3 length equals 15 residues. The V gene lost 5 bases and the J gene lost 0 bases, with 11 bases spanning the gap. In germline, CDR1 is MDHEN, CDR2 SYDVKM. The CDR3 protein is CASSPVSASYNEQFF. The CDR3 nucleotides are TGTGCCAGCAGTCCGGTATCGGCCTCCTACAATGAGCAGTTCTTC.

The genes are TRBV2 and TRBJ2-1; D possibly corresponds to TRBD2 (6 bases). CDR3 length: 17 residues. V was trimmed by 0 bases and J by 7 bases, leaving 19 bases between them. Germline assignment: CDR1 SNHLY and CDR2 FYNNEI. The CDR3: CASSEARDWVRENEQFF. CDR3 sequence (DNA): TGTGCCAGCAGTGAAGCGCGGGACTGGGTACGGGAAAATGAGCAGTTCTTC.

This clone came up once. This chain joins TRBV18 and TRBJ1-4; the match to TRBD1 covers 7 bases. CDR1 is KGHSH and CDR2 is LQKENI in the germline V gene. V shed 3 bases, J shed 5 bases, and the junction held 6 bases outside the gene matches. There are 15 residues in the CDR3. The CDR3, as DNA: TGTGCCAGCTCACCCCTCAGGGGGGAAAATGAAAAACTGTTTTTT. Its protein product is CASSPLRGENEKLFF.

This rearrangement joins TRBV3-1 (or the pseudogene TRBV3-2) to TRBJ2-7; 10 bases match TRBD2. Germline V gives CDR1 LGHDT, CDR2 YNNKEL (reference sequence). J lost 3 bases, V lost 4 bases, and 3 bases had no gene match. The CDR3 consists of 14 residues. The CDR3 sequence: CASSPSGSFYEQYF. CDR3 DNA sequence: TGTGCCAGCAGCCCTAGCGGGAGTTTCTACGAGCAGTACTTC.

CDR3 region: CATSMWQGAIIEQFF. CDR3 nucleotide sequence: TGTGCCACCAGCATGTGGCAGGGGGCTATTATTGAGCAGTTCTTC. J is TRBJ2-1 and V is TRBV15, with TRBD1 matching 8 bases. This CDR3 has 15 amino acids. V shed 4 bases, J shed 9 bases, and the junction held 11 bases outside the gene matches. Germline V gene sequence: CDR1 LNHNV, CDR2 YYDKDF (reference sequence).

The chain is built from TRBV5-1 and TRBJ2-3; 9 positions match TRBD2. J gave up 6 bases and V 4 bases, and 18 bases lay outside the gene matches. Germline V CDR1 and CDR2: SGHRS, YFSETQ. The CDR3 consists of 18 residues. The CDR3 reads CASSVGRALSSGTDTQYF. CDR3 sequence (DNA): TGCGCCAGCAGCGTTGGAAGGGCTTTGTCTAGCGGGACTGATACGCAGTATTTT.

The chain employs TRBV9 and TRBJ2-7; 7 bases map to TRBD2. The germline V gene has CDR1 SGDLS and CDR2 YYNGEE. The CDR3 is made up of 15 amino acids. After removal of 4 bases from V and 3 bases from J, the junction contained 10 bases not matched to a gene. In DNA, the CDR3 is TGTGCCAGCAGCCCGATGAGCGGGGCAAACTACGAGCAGTACTTC. It yields the protein CASSPMSGANYEQYF.

The gene calls are TRBV19 and TRBJ1-5; unclear D gene. The CDR3 contains 15 residues. V lost 1 base, J lost 2 bases, and 9 bases lay in between. Germline V CDR1 and CDR2: LNHDA, SQIVND (reference sequence). The CDR3 loop is CASSIAGGGNQPQHF. CDR3 in DNA: TGTGCCAGTAGTATAGCGGGTGGAGGCAATCAGCCCCAGCATTTT. The whole variable domain, remainder taken from reference TRBV19 and TRBJ1-5, is DGGITQSPKYLFRKEGQNVTLSCEQNLNHDAMYWYRQDPGQGLRLIYYSQIVNDFQKGDIAEGYSVSREKKESFPLTVTSAQKNPTAFYLCASSIAGGGNQPQHFGDGTRLSIL.

This sequence joins TRBV6-1 and TRBJ1-4; possible D gene TRBD1, 5 bases. Trimming stripped 1 base from V and 3 bases from J, with 6 bases between. The CDR3 covers 14 residues. Germline V CDR1 and CDR2: MNHNS, SASEGT. CDR3 nucleotides: TGTGCCAGCAGTGAAGAGGGGCCTAATGAAAAACTGTTTTTT. This encodes CASSEEGPNEKLFF.

The V call is TRBV29-1, the J call TRBJ2-1; TRBD1 matches at 8 bases. The ends lost 6 bases at V and 12 bases at J; junction bases unmatched: 10. This CDR3 contains 12 residues. Germline V gives CDR1 SQVTM, CDR2 ANQGSEA. The CDR3 protein is CSVRGQGAGQFF. CDR3 nucleotides: TGCAGCGTCCGAGGACAGGGCGCTGGGCAGTTCTTC.

V gene TRBV9 combines with J gene TRBJ2-5; 8 bases line up with TRBD2. Germline assignment: CDR1 SGDLS and CDR2 YYNGEE. V lost 0 bases to trimming and J lost 5 bases; unmatched junction nucleotides: 9. The length of the CDR3 is 16 residues. CDR3 in amino acids: CASSVGPGGPEETQYF. Written as DNA, the CDR3 is TGTGCCAGCAGCGTAGGTCCGGGGGGGCCTGAGGAGACCCAGTACTTC.

The J gene is TRBJ1-2, the V gene TRBV18; tentatively, D is TRBD1 (5 bases). CDR1 is KGHSH, CDR2 LQKENI, per germline. The CDR3 runs to 13 residues. Trimming left V 6 bases short and J 4 bases short, with 12 bases between. The CDR3 DNA is TGTGCCAGCTCGGGGGACGGGCCCTATGGCTACACCTTC. This encodes CASSGDGPYGYTF.

The J gene is TRBJ2-1, the V gene TRBV5-5; D is unclear. CDR1 and CDR2 (germline): SGHKS, YYEKEE (reference sequence). Trimming stripped 4 bases from V and 1 base from J, with 9 bases between. The CDR3 runs 14 residues. As DNA, the CDR3 is TGTGCCAGCAGCCCGGCGGAATCCTACAATGAGCAGTTCTTC. Protein product: CASSPAESYNEQFF.

This chain links TRBV2 with TRBJ1-1, with no clear D. This CDR3 is built from 14 residues. The germline gives CDR1 SNHLY, CDR2 FYNNEI. Between the trimmed V and J ends, which lost 8 bases and 0 bases, there was a span of 13 bases. CDR3 coding DNA: TGTGCCAGCGTCCGGACCTTCATGAACACTGAAGCTTTCTTT. This sequence encodes CASVRTFMNTEAFF.

The chain combines TRBV24-1 with TRBJ2-2; D possibly matches TRBD1 or TRBD2 (5 bases each). This CDR3 is built from 15 residues. The V end lost 9 bases, the J end lost 0 bases, and 13 bases lay between the germline ends. CDR1 KGHDR and CDR2 SFDVKD come from the germline V gene. The CDR3: CATGTAVANTGELFF. Here the CDR3 DNA reads TGTGCCACCGGGACGGCAGTCGCGAACACCGGGGAGCTGTTTTTT.

This clone occurred once. V usage is TRBV7-2 and J usage is TRBJ2-6; 12 bases line up with TRBD1. Per the germline V gene, CDR1 is SGHTA and CDR2 is FQGNSA. V gave up 5 bases and J gave up 4 bases; unmatched junction bases: 6. CDR3 length: 17 amino acids. The CDR3 DNA reads TGTGCCAGCAGCGAAAGGGACAGGGGGCCGGGGGCCAACGTCCTGACTTTC. Translated: CASSERDRGPGANVLTF.

The J gene is TRBJ2-5, the V gene TRBV29-1; D remains unclear. CDR1 is SQVTM and CDR2 is ANQGSEA in the germline V gene. V gave up 3 bases and J gave up 5 bases, with 16 bases separating them. The CDR3 is 14 amino acids. The CDR3 coding sequence is TGCAGCGTTGATCCCGATAAGGGTCCGGAGACCCAGTACTTC. Translation: CSVDPDKGPETQYF.

The CDR3 region has the DNA TGTGCCAGCAGCCGACTAGCGGGAGCTAGCACAGATACGCAGTATTTT. It is translated as CASSRLAGASTDTQYF. The chain uses TRBV5-4 and TRBJ2-3, with 12 bases matching TRBD2. Germline V gene lookup returns CDR1 SGHNT and CDR2 YYREEE (reference sequence). J gave up 0 bases and V 4 bases, and 3 bases lay outside the gene matches. The CDR3 length is 16 residues.

The gene calls are TRBV7-9 and TRBJ2-7; 9 positions agree with TRBD1. Losses at the gene ends were 7 bases for V and 3 bases for J; bases not matched to a gene: 4. The CDR3 totals 13 residues. CDR1 is SEHNR and CDR2 is FQNEAQ in the germline V gene (reference sequence). The CDR3: CASNWDRDYEQYF. CDR3 coding DNA: TGTGCCAGCAACTGGGACAGGGACTACGAGCAGTACTTC.

The chain is built from TRBV7-6 and TRBJ2-1; possibly TRBD2 for D (5 bases). V dropped 0 bases and J dropped 15 bases, with 9 bases sitting between them. This CDR3 spans 11 amino acids. Germline V gives CDR1 SGHVS, CDR2 FNYEAQ. The CDR3 loop reads CASSLAGDRFF. In DNA, the CDR3 is TGTGCCAGCAGCTTAGCGGGAGATAGGTTCTTC.

This chain joins TRBV5-1 and TRBJ2-7, with 9 positions matching TRBD2. The germline V gene encodes CDR1 SGHRS and CDR2 YFSETQ. The ends lost 1 base at V and 0 bases at J; junction bases unmatched: 8. This CDR3 comprises 17 residues. CDR3 sequence: CASSLSGLAGISYEQYF. The CDR3 nucleotides are TGCGCCAGCAGCTTGAGTGGGCTAGCGGGGATCTCCTACGAGCAGTACTTC.

This chain uses TRBV10-1 with TRBJ1-5; the D gene is possibly TRBD1 (6 bases). Per the germline V gene, CDR1 is WNHNN and CDR2 is SYGVQD (reference sequence). This CDR3 spans 15 amino acids. V was clipped by 4 bases and J by 4 bases, with 14 bases between them. The CDR3 loop is CASSVPRGGNQPQHF. The CDR3 DNA sequence: TGCGCCAGCAGTGTCCCCAGGGGAGGTAATCAGCCCCAGCATTTT.

The chain couples TRBV30 to TRBJ1-1, with D unclear. Germline V gene data show CDR1 as GTSNPN and CDR2 as SVGIG (reference sequence). The V gene lost 0 bases and the J gene lost 1 base, with 9 bases spanning the gap. The CDR3 is made up of 14 amino acids. The chain's CDR3 is CAWSVSRRNTEAFF. Written as DNA, the CDR3 is TGTGCCTGGAGTGTGTCACGGAGGAACACTGAAGCTTTCTTT.

This sequence joins TRBV5-1 and TRBJ1-4; TRBD1 might be the D (6 bases). This CDR3 spans 13 amino acids. The V end lost 3 bases, the J end lost 5 bases, and 8 bases lay between the germline ends. Germline V CDR1 and CDR2: SGHRS, YFSETQ. The CDR3: CASSSDRNEKLFF. DNA for the CDR3: TGCGCCAGCAGCTCGGACAGAAATGAAAAACTGTTTTTT. The whole variable domain, remainder taken from reference TRBV5-1 and TRBJ1-4, is KAGVTQTPRYLIKTRGQQVTLSCSPISGHRSVSWYQQTPGQGLQFLFEYFSETQRNKGNFPGRFSGRQFSNSRSEMNVSTLELGDSALYLCASSSDRNEKLFFGSGTQLSVL.